Below, 20 T cell receptor beta chains from the same sample are listed, as sequenced in a study of shared T cell receptors in the human thymus. Only in-frame clones appear in the TCRdb table, and some are missing; sequencing was by immunoSEQ multiplex PCR. The data hold 630,000 or so clones, with over 75% observed a single time. These data were also reused for a study on human thymus T cells.

The sequencing input was thymocytes. Receptors originate from a boy in the first two years of life with a congenital heart defect.

This sequence joins TRBV7-8 and TRBJ2-3, with 9 positions matching TRBD2. The CDR3 extends over 14 amino acids. The V gene end was trimmed by 5 bases and the J gene end by 10 bases; junction bases not matched to a gene: 10. The germline gives CDR1 SGHVS, CDR2 FQNEAQ. The CDR3 DNA reads TGTGCCAGCAGCCCGGTAGCGGGAGTGGTTGCGCAGTATTTT. This translates into CASSPVAGVVAQYF. Using reference TRBV7-8 and TRBJ2-3 for the parts outside the CDR3, the full variable domain is GAGVSQSPRYKVAKRGQDVALRCDPISGHVSLFWYQQALGQGPEFLTYFQNEAQLDKSGLPSDRFFAERPEGSVSTLKIQRTQQEDSAVYLCASSPVAGVVAQYFGPGTRLTVL.

This chain links TRBV12-5 with TRBJ2-1; D might be TRBD1 (5 bases). The CDR3 covers 14 residues. CDR1 LGHNT and CDR2 FRNRAP come from the germline V gene. With 1 base removed from V and 6 bases from J, the gap between germline ends came to 10 bases. The CDR3 bases are TGTGCTAGTGGTTTGGCCAGGGAAATCAATGAGCAGTTCTTC. It codes for CASGLAREINEQFF.

The J gene is TRBJ2-7, the V gene TRBV4-3, with D possibly being TRBD1 (6 bases). The CDR3 is made up of 14 amino acids. The ends were cut back, 0 bases at V and 5 bases at J, with 11 bases in the middle. Germline values: CDR1 LGHNA, CDR2 YSLEER. The CDR3 protein is CASSQERAGDEQYF. The CDR3 DNA follows: TGCGCCAGCAGCCAAGAAAGGGCAGGGGACGAGCAGTACTTC.

The CDR3 DNA sequence: TGCGCCAGCATTTATAGGTCGGAGAATCAGCCCCAGCATTTT. Translating gives CASIYRSENQPQHF. V and J are TRBV10-1 and TRBJ1-5, with D unresolved. Looked up from germline, CDR1 is WNHNN and CDR2 is SYGVQD (reference sequence). With 7 bases removed from V and 4 bases from J, the gap between germline ends came to 14 bases. This CDR3 is built from 14 residues.

V and J are TRBV5-6 and TRBJ1-1, with TRBD1 matching over 7 bases. Germline lookup yields CDR1 SGHDT and CDR2 YYEEEE. Losses at the gene ends were 3 bases for V and 7 bases for J; bases not matched to a gene: 18. This CDR3 has 17 amino acids. CDR3 in DNA: TGTGCCAGCAGCTCCCAAAATCCCGGACAGGAACGCCATGAAGCTTTCTTT. Residues: CASSSQNPGQERHEAFF. The full variable domain, its missing parts supplied by reference TRBV5-6 and TRBJ1-1, is DAGVTQSPTHLIKTRGQQVTLRCSPKSGHDTVSWYQQALGQGPQFIFQYYEEEERQRGNFPDRFSGHQFPNYSSELNVNALLLGDSALYLCASSSQNPGQERHEAFFGQGTRLTVV.

This chain joins TRBV27 and TRBJ1-6; D is undetermined. Between the trimmed V and J ends, which lost 6 bases and 8 bases, there was a span of 11 bases. The CDR3 is 13 residues long. From germline, CDR1 is MNHEY and CDR2 SMNVEV (reference sequence). CDR3 in amino acids: CASSQRQDSPLHF. In DNA, the CDR3 is TGTGCCAGCAGCCAACGTCAGGATTCACCCCTCCACTTT.

The chain joins TRBV5-6 to TRBJ2-7, with D perhaps TRBD2 (6 bases). CDR1 and CDR2 (germline): SGHDT, YYEEEE. The CDR3 totals 13 residues. The V end was cut by 5 bases, the J end by 7 bases, with 16 bases between. The CDR3 is CASSAPGVWEQYF. In DNA form, the CDR3 reads TGTGCCAGCAGTGCCCCGGGAGTCTGGGAGCAGTACTTC.

The chain employs TRBV5-4 and TRBJ2-5; 8 positions match TRBD2. The junction had 12 bases not matched to a gene; V was cut back by 3 bases and J by 5 bases. This CDR3 spans 16 amino acids. CDR1 is SGHNT, CDR2 YYREEE, per germline (reference sequence). CDR3 sequence reads: CASSWSTGGRRETQYF. DNA of the CDR3: TGTGCCAGCAGCTGGAGCACGGGGGGGCGACGGGAGACCCAGTACTTC.

The V and J genes are TRBV6-6 and TRBJ2-1; perhaps TRBD1 as D (6 bases). The CDR3 contains 16 residues. V dropped 5 bases and J dropped 4 bases, with 18 bases sitting between them. The germline CDR1 and CDR2 sequences are MNHNY and SVGAGI (reference sequence). CDR3 coding DNA: TGTGCCAGCAGTCAGCCCCGGGACAAAAAGTACAATGAGCAGTTCTTC. It yields the protein CASSQPRDKKYNEQFF.

This clone was seen once. The rearrangement links TRBV5-1 to TRBJ2-5, with D possibly TRBD1 on 6 matching bases. The V gene's germline CDR1 is SGHRS and CDR2 YFSETQ. The CDR3 contains 15 residues. Trimming shortened V by 0 bases and J by 5 bases, and 14 bases separated the two germline ends. The chain's CDR3 is CASSLEVTGLETQYF. The CDR3 region has the DNA TGCGCCAGCAGCTTGGAGGTAACAGGGTTGGAGACCCAGTACTTC.

The chain joins TRBV4-1 to TRBJ1-3; D perhaps matches TRBD1 (5 bases). Trimming removed 3 bases from V and 8 bases from J, with 11 bases in between. The germline V gene has CDR1 MGHRA and CDR2 YSYEKL. The CDR3 is 13 amino acids. CDR3 sequence (DNA): TGCGCCAGCAGCCAGGACAACGGGCACACCATATATTTT. Amino acids: CASSQDNGHTIYF.

The rearrangement joins TRBV4-1 to TRBJ1-2; D may be TRBD1 (6 bases). Per germline, CDR1 MGHRA and CDR2 YSYEKL. The CDR3 consists of 16 residues. V lost 0 bases and J 6 bases, leaving 17 bases between the germline ends. The CDR3 is CASSQDHYRATDGYTF. CDR3 coding DNA: TGCGCCAGCAGCCAAGATCATTACAGGGCTACTGATGGCTACACCTTC.

The chain is built from TRBV5-6 and TRBJ1-1, with 9 positions matching TRBD1. V gave up 5 bases and J gave up 0 bases; unmatched junction bases: 2. The CDR3 is made up of 14 amino acids. CDR1 is SGHDT, CDR2 YYEEEE, per germline. CDR3 DNA: TGTGCCAGCAGGGGACAGGGCCTGAACACTGAAGCTTTCTTT. Protein product: CASRGQGLNTEAFF.

The chain links TRBV7-9 to TRBJ2-7; D not resolved. Between the trimmed V and J ends, which lost 3 bases and 5 bases, there was a span of 26 bases. CDR3 size: 18 residues. Germline-derived CDR1 and CDR2 are SEHNR and FQNEAQ (reference sequence). The CDR3 spells CASSFVGLKSSANDEQYF. The CDR3 DNA sequence: TGTGCCAGCAGCTTTGTCGGGTTAAAATCAAGCGCGAACGACGAGCAGTACTTC.

The chain combines TRBV9 with TRBJ2-5; 8 nucleotides align to TRBD2. TRBJ2-7 explains the end of the DNA better; the J call may be wrong. The CDR3 is 15 amino acids. CDR1 and CDR2 from the germline V gene are SGDLS and YYNGEE. The CDR3, as DNA: TGTGCCAGCAGCGTAGACGGGGGGGCCTCCTACGAGCAGTACTTC. This translates into CASSVDGGASYEQYF.

The gene calls are TRBV6-1 and TRBJ1-2, with D maybe TRBD1 (5 bases). The V gene lost 4 bases and the J gene lost 5 bases, with 14 bases spanning the gap. From germline, CDR1 is MNHNS and CDR2 SASEGT. The CDR3 extends over 14 amino acids. The CDR3 sequence: CASSVAREPYGYTF. CDR3 coding DNA: TGTGCCAGCAGTGTCGCCAGGGAACCATATGGCTACACCTTC.

The V and J genes are TRBV19 and TRBJ2-7; the match to TRBD2 covers 9 bases. The CDR3 totals 14 residues. V shed 6 bases and J 5 bases; nucleotides not matched to a gene: 8. Looked up from germline, CDR1 is LNHDA and CDR2 is SQIVND (reference sequence). CDR3 bases: TGTGCCAGTAGCCGCGGGACTAGCCTCCACGAGCAGTACTTC. It codes for CASSRGTSLHEQYF.

This chain connects TRBV7-9 to TRBJ1-1, with TRBD1 identical over 11 bases. V lost 4 bases to trimming and J lost 3 bases; unmatched junction nucleotides: 7. Germline values: CDR1 SEHNR, CDR2 FQNEAQ (reference sequence). The CDR3 covers 16 residues. The CDR3 spells CASSYRTGGAYTEAFF. CDR3 nucleotides: TGTGCCAGCAGCTATCGGACAGGGGGCGCGTACACTGAAGCTTTCTTT.

This chain uses TRBV30 with TRBJ2-7; TRBD2 is a possible D gene (5 bases). The CDR3 has 16 amino acids. Germline V gene data show CDR1 as GTSNPN and CDR2 as SVGIG (reference sequence). Trimming took off 0 bases at V and 0 bases at J, with 15 bases between the two ends. The DNA for the CDR3 is TGTGCCTGGAGTGTAGGGAGTCAGAAATCCTCCTACGAGCAGTACTTC. Translating it yields CAWSVGSQKSSYEQYF.

The gene calls are TRBV7-3 and TRBJ1-4; 10 nucleotides align to TRBD1. This CDR3 spans 17 amino acids. J gave up 5 bases and V 5 bases, and 11 bases lay outside the gene matches. Germline V gives CDR1 SGHTA, CDR2 FQGTGA. CDR3 in DNA: TGTGCCAGCAGCGAGCCGGGACAGGGGTCGCCAAATGAAAAACTGTTTTTT. Protein sequence: CASSEPGQGSPNEKLFF.